This section outlines one T cell receptor beta chain sequence together with its context. The antigen remains undetermined. At the time of sampling, donors were nominally healthy, though unrecorded immune exposures were likely. CDR1 is SEHNR and CDR2 is FQNEAQ in the germline V gene (reference sequence). The CDR3 runs to 14 residues. Trimming left V 0 bases short and J 3 bases short, with 9 bases between. This entry is derived from a study of cytomegalovirus exposure and HLA in healthy donors. The PCR contained 60 Vbeta and 13 Jbeta primers. Sequencing used immunoSEQ multiplex PCR; TCRdb keeps in-frame clones, though not all of them. The sample carries 120,000 or so clones, 60% to 80% recorded once. Regarding the study as a whole: It was reported that TCR beta sequences correctly inferred the HLA-A and HLA-B alleles for most subjects. Within a later analysis, the majority of CMV-associated TCR beta chains appeared HLA-restricted. A few CMV-associated chains were confirmed in vitro to be specific for CMV antigens.

This TCR was recovered from a young man in good health and CMV-seronegative. The sample taken for sequencing was PBMCs. V and J are TRBV7-9 and TRBJ2-7; perhaps TRBD1 as D (5 bases). CDR3 nucleotide sequence: TGTGCCAGCAGCTTAGCGCCCAGGGACTACGAGCAGTACTTC. Its translation: CASSLAPRDYEQYF.